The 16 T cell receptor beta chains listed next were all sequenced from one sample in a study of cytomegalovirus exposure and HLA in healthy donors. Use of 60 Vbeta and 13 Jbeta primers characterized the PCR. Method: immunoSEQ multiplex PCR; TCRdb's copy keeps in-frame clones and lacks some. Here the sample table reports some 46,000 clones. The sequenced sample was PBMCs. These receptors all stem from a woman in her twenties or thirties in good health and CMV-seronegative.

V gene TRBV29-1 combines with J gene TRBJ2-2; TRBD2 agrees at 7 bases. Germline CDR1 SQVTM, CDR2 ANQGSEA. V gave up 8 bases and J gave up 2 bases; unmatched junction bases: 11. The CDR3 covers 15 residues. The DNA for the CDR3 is TGCAGCCCTCATAGGGGACTATCCAACACCGGGGAGCTGTTTTTT. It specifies CSPHRGLSNTGELFF.

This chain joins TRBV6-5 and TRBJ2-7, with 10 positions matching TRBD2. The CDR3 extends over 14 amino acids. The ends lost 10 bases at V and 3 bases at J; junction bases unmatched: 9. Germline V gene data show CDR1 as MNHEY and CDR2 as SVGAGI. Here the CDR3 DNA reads TGTGCCACCAAGTCGAGCGGGAGGGTCTACGAGCAGTACTTC. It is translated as CATKSSGRVYEQYF.

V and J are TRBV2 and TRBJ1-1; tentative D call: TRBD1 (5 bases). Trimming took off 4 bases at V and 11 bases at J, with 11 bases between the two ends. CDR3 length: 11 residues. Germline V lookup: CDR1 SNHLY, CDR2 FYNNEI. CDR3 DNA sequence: TGTGCCAGCAGTGGGGGCCCAGTGGCTTTCTTT. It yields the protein CASSGGPVAFF.

CDR3 in DNA: TGTGCCAGCAGTCCCCGGACAGGGGATCACTATGGCTACACCTTC. The encoded protein is CASSPRTGDHYGYTF. The chain carries TRBV27 and TRBJ1-2; TRBD1 agrees at 9 bases. CDR3 length equals 15 residues. Trimming removed 5 bases from V and 3 bases from J; junction bases left unmatched: 7. The V gene's germline CDR1 is MNHEY and CDR2 SMNVEV (reference sequence).

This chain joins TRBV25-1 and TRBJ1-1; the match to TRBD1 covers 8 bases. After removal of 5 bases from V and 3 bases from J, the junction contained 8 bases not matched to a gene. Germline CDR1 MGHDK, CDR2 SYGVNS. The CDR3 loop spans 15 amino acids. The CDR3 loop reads CASSLQGARDTEAFF. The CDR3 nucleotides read TGTGCCAGCAGTCTCCAGGGGGCGCGGGACACTGAAGCTTTCTTT.

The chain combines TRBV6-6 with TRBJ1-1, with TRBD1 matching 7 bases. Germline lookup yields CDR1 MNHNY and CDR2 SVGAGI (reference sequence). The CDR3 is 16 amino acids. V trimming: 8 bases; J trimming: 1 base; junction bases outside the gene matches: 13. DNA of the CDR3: TGTGCCAGCCAAGGAGGCAGGGGGTTCAGGAACACTGAAGCTTTCTTT. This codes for CASQGGRGFRNTEAFF.

The DNA for the CDR3 is TGTGCCTGGAGTACAGGGACAGGGGACTTTGAAGCTTTCTTT. Its translation is CAWSTGTGDFEAFF. The chain joins TRBV30 to TRBJ1-1; 10 bases are shared with TRBD1. The CDR3 extends over 14 amino acids. Germline V CDR1 and CDR2: GTSNPN, SVGIG (reference sequence). Losses at the gene ends were 2 bases for V and 7 bases for J; bases not matched to a gene: 7.

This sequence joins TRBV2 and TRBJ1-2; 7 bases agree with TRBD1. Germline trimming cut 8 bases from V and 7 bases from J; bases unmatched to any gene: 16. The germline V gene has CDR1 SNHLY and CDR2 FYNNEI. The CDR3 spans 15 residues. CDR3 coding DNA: TGTGCCAGCTGTCCCCTGGCAGGGGGTGAGTCTGGCTACACCTTC. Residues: CASCPLAGGESGYTF.

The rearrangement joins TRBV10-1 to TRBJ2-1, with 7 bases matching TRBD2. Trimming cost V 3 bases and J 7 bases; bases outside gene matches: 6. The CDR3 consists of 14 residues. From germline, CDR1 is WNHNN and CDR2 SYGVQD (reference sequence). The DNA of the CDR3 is TGCGCCAGCAGTGAAGGCGGGAGACGGAATGAGCAGTTCTTC. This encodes CASSEGGRRNEQFF.

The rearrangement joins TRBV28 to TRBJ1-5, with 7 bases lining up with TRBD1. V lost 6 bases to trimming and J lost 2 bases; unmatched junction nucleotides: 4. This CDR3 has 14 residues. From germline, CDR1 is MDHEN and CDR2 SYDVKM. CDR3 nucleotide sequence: TGTGCCAGCAGGTTTACAGGGGGCAATCAGCCCCAGCATTTT. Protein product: CASRFTGGNQPQHF.

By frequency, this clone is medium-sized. The CDR3 is CASSPGHTYEQYF. CDR3 DNA: TGTGCCAGCTCCCCAGGGCATACCTACGAGCAGTACTTC. This rearrangement joins TRBV18 to TRBJ2-7; a possible D gene is TRBD1 (5 bases). V was cut by 6 bases and J by 2 bases, with 11 bases left in between. This CDR3 is built from 13 residues. From germline, CDR1 is KGHSH and CDR2 LQKENI.

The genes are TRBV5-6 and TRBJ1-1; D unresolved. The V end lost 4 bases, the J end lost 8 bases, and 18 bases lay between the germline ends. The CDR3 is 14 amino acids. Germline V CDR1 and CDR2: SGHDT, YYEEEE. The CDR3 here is CASSHSGGSLEAFF. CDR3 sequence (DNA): TGTGCCAGCAGCCATAGCGGTGGGAGTTTGGAAGCTTTCTTT.

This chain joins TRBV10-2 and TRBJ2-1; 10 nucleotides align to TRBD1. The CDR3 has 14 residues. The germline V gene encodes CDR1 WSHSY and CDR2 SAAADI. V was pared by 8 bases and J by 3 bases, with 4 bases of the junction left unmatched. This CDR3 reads CASHGTGDYNEQFF. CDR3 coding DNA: TGCGCCAGCCACGGGACAGGGGACTACAATGAGCAGTTCTTC.

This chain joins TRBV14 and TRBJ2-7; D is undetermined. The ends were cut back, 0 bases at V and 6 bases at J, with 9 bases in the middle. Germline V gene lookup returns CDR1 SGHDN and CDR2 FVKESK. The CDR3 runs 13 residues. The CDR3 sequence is CASSQDPHSEQYF. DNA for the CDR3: TGTGCCAGCAGCCAAGATCCCCACTCCGAGCAGTACTTC.

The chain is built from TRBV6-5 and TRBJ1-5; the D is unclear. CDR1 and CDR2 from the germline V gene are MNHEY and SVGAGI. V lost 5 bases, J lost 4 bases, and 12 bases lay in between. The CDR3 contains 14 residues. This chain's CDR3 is CASSAPGWNQPQHF. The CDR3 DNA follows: TGTGCCAGCAGTGCACCCGGGTGGAATCAGCCCCAGCATTTT.

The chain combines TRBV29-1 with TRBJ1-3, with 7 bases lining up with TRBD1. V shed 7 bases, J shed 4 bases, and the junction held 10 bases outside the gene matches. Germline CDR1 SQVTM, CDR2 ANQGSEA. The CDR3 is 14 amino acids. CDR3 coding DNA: TGCAGCGCCCAACCCGGGACAGACGGAAACACCATATATTTT. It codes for CSAQPGTDGNTIYF.